What follows are 18 T cell receptor beta chains derived from one specimen sequenced in a study of blood T cell repertoires in COVID-19. The repertoire was sequenced with immunoSEQ multiplex PCR; TCRdb's copy has only in-frame clones and lacks some. The table shows 120,000 or so clones, with almost 70% occurring only once. The material sequenced was peripheral blood. These receptors were obtained from a woman in her seventies with acute or convalescent COVID-19.

The chain's CDR3 is CAISGGGGDTEAFF. The DNA for the CDR3 is TGTGCCATCAGTGGCGGGGGCGGGGACACTGAAGCTTTCTTT. The chain couples TRBV10-3 to TRBJ1-1; weak D call: TRBD1 (6 bases). In germline, CDR1 is ENHRY, CDR2 SYGVKD. V lost 4 bases and J lost 3, with 12 bases in between. This CDR3 comprises 14 residues.

The chain is built from TRBV18 and TRBJ2-1; the match to TRBD2 covers 9 bases. The trim removed 3 bases at V and 0 bases at J, leaving 3 bases unmatched. Looked up from germline, CDR1 is KGHSH and CDR2 is LQKENI. This CDR3 region has 16 residues. The CDR3 loop reads CASSPTSGYSYNEQFF. CDR3 nucleotides: TGTGCCAGCTCACCGACTAGCGGTTACTCCTACAATGAGCAGTTCTTC.

This rearrangement joins TRBV5-1 to TRBJ2-7; TRBD1 agrees at 8 bases. Germline loops: CDR1 SGHRS, CDR2 YFSETQ. J lost 0 bases, V lost 5 bases, and 4 bases had no gene match. The CDR3 extends over 14 amino acids. The chain's CDR3 is CASRPGQVSYEQYF. CDR3 coding DNA: TGCGCCAGCAGACCGGGACAGGTCTCCTACGAGCAGTACTTC.

V gene TRBV5-1 combines with J gene TRBJ2-3; no definite D call. Germline lookup yields CDR1 SGHRS and CDR2 YFSETQ. V was clipped by 4 bases and J by 1 base, with 7 bases between them. The CDR3 spans 13 residues. As DNA, the CDR3 is TGCGCCAGCAGCCCGGGTGGCACAGATACGCAGTATTTT. Amino acids: CASSPGGTDTQYF.

V usage is TRBV5-1 and J usage is TRBJ2-5; D is perhaps TRBD2 (5 bases). The CDR3 loop spans 14 amino acids. V was trimmed by 2 bases and J by 2 bases, leaving 10 bases between them. Per germline, CDR1 SGHRS and CDR2 YFSETQ. DNA of the CDR3: TGCGCCAGCAGCTTTCCGGACTTACAAGAGACCCAGTACTTC. It yields the protein CASSFPDLQETQYF. Full variable domain (outside the CDR3, taken from reference TRBV5-1 and TRBJ2-5): KAGVTQTPRYLIKTRGQQVTLSCSPISGHRSVSWYQQTPGQGLQFLFEYFSETQRNKGNFPGRFSGRQFSNSRSEMNVSTLELGDSALYLCASSFPDLQETQYFGPGTRLLVL.

The rearrangement uses TRBV28 and TRBJ2-7; 10 nucleotides agree with TRBD2. CDR3 length: 17 residues. The V segment lost 2 bases and the J segment 3 bases; nucleotides outside the gene matches: 10. Germline CDR1 reads MDHEN; CDR2 reads SYDVKM. The CDR3 reads CASSLSRLAGMLYEQYF. CDR3 bases: TGTGCCAGCAGTTTAAGCCGACTAGCGGGTATGCTCTACGAGCAGTACTTC.

This chain uses TRBV6-5 with TRBJ1-3, with TRBD1 identical over 7 bases. J gave up 0 bases and V 6 bases, and 5 bases lay outside the gene matches. Germline assignment: CDR1 MNHEY and CDR2 SVGAGI. CDR3 size: 15 residues. CDR3 sequence reads: CASRRAGGSGNTIYF. CDR3 coding DNA: TGTGCCAGCAGGAGAGCAGGGGGCTCTGGAAACACCATATATTTT.

The chain is built from TRBV7-2 and TRBJ2-3; TRBD2 aligns across 8 bases. Trimming removed 5 bases from V and 6 bases from J; junction bases left unmatched: 10. The CDR3 consists of 15 residues. From germline, CDR1 is SGHTA and CDR2 FQGNSA. CDR3 DNA sequence: TGTGCCAGCAGCCCCCAGAGCGGGAGTGGGGATACGCAGTATTTT. This sequence encodes CASSPQSGSGDTQYF. Drawing the rest from reference TRBV7-2 and TRBJ2-3, the complete variable domain is GAGVSQSPSNKVTEKGKDVELRCDPISGHTALYWYRQSLGQGLEFLIYFQGNSAPDKSGLPSDRFSAERTGGSVSTLTIQRTQQEDSAVYLCASSPQSGSGDTQYFGPGTRLTVL.

Written as DNA, the CDR3 is TGTGCCTGGGGACTAGCGGGGACCCCAGATACGCAGTATTTT. Residues: CAWGLAGTPDTQYF. The chain links TRBV30 to TRBJ2-3; TRBD2 matches at 12 bases. Germline CDR1 GTSNPN, CDR2 SVGIG (reference sequence). The CDR3 contains 14 residues. Trimming cost V 5 bases and J 4 bases; bases outside gene matches: 4. The full variable domain, its missing parts supplied by reference TRBV30 and TRBJ2-3, is SQTIHQWPATLVQPVGSPLSLECTVEGTSNPNLYWYRQAAGRGLQLLFYSVGIGQISSEVPQNLSASRPQDRQFILSSKKLLLSDSGFYLCAWGLAGTPDTQYFGPGTRLTVL.

The V call is TRBV15, the J call TRBJ1-2; D call uncertain. Trimming stripped 0 bases from V and 2 bases from J, with 13 bases between. CDR1 and CDR2 (germline): LNHNV, YYDKDF (reference sequence). The CDR3 length is 16 residues. CDR3 region: CATSRDAEGSNYGYTF. DNA for the CDR3: TGTGCCACCAGCAGAGATGCAGAGGGCTCGAACTATGGCTACACCTTC.

This clone showed up many times. This chain connects TRBV4-3 to TRBJ2-7; TRBD1 matches at 12 bases. The CDR3 is 15 amino acids. From germline, CDR1 is LGHNA and CDR2 YSLEER. V gave up 2 bases and J gave up 5 bases; unmatched junction bases: 4. CDR3 nucleotide sequence: TGCGCCAGCAGCCAATCAGGGACAGGGGGCCACGAGCAGTACTTC. The encoded protein is CASSQSGTGGHEQYF.

This chain connects TRBV7-9 to TRBJ2-7; 7 positions match TRBD1. Per the germline V gene, CDR1 is SEHNR and CDR2 is FQNEAQ (reference sequence). V trimming: 5 bases; J trimming: 1 base; junction bases outside the gene matches: 5. There are 14 residues in the CDR3. CDR3 amino acids: CASSVTGESYEQYF. The CDR3 bases are TGTGCCAGCAGCGTAACAGGGGAATCCTACGAGCAGTACTTC.

Only one count was recorded for this clone. The CDR3 region is CASSRNTGAYEQYF. In DNA form, the CDR3 reads TGTGCCAGCAGTAGAAATACAGGGGCCTACGAGCAGTACTTC. The chain uses TRBV6-5 and TRBJ2-7; 7 nucleotides align to TRBD1. Germline CDR1 MNHEY, CDR2 SVGAGI. This CDR3 region has 14 residues. The V and J ends lost 5 bases and 2 bases, in that order; junction bases with no gene match: 6.

The V and J genes are TRBV5-1 and TRBJ1-3; 11 bases are a match to TRBD1. This CDR3 comprises 16 residues. Germline-derived CDR1 and CDR2 are SGHRS and YFSETQ. The V gene end was trimmed by 4 bases and the J gene end by 2 bases; junction bases not matched to a gene: 5. The CDR3 loop reads CASSHGQGAAGNTIYF. The CDR3 bases are TGCGCCAGCAGCCATGGACAGGGGGCGGCTGGAAACACCATATATTTT.

This clone was seen only once. The J gene is TRBJ1-2, the V gene TRBV12-3 or TRBV12-4; 10 bases are a match to TRBD1. V lost 5 bases to trimming and J lost 4 bases; unmatched junction nucleotides: 1. The CDR3 spans 13 residues. CDR3 sequence: CASSGQGVYGYTF. The CDR3 DNA reads as TGTGCCAGCAGTGGACAGGGGGTCTATGGCTACACCTTC.

This chain uses TRBV18 with TRBJ1-1, with 10 bases lining up with TRBD1. The CDR3 has 14 amino acids. Germline V gene lookup returns CDR1 KGHSH and CDR2 LQKENI. Trimming took 5 bases from V and 5 from J; bases not matched to a gene: 5. CDR3 DNA sequence: TGTGCCAGCTCATCGGGACAGGGGTCTACTGAAGCTTTCTTT. Protein: CASSSGQGSTEAFF.

This clone was counted between two and nine times. This chain joins TRBV19 and TRBJ1-2; D is uncertain. Germline V CDR1 and CDR2: LNHDA, SQIVND (reference sequence). The ends were cut back, 3 bases at V and 5 bases at J, with 7 bases in the middle. The CDR3 extends over 12 amino acids. The CDR3 protein is CASSISPYGYTF. The CDR3 DNA reads as TGTGCCAGTAGTATTTCCCCTTATGGCTACACCTTC.

Only one count was recorded for this clone. This sample also contains other DNA sequences that code for the same CDR3. The DNA for the CDR3 is TGTGCCAGCAGTTACGGGGGGGGCTATGGCTACACCTTC. Its protein is CASSYGGGYGYTF. J is TRBJ1-2 and V is TRBV6-5; D might be TRBD1 (5 bases). CDR1 is MNHEY and CDR2 is SVGAGI in the germline V gene. Trimming removed 2 bases at V and 4 bases at J, with 8 bases between. The length of the CDR3 is 13 residues.